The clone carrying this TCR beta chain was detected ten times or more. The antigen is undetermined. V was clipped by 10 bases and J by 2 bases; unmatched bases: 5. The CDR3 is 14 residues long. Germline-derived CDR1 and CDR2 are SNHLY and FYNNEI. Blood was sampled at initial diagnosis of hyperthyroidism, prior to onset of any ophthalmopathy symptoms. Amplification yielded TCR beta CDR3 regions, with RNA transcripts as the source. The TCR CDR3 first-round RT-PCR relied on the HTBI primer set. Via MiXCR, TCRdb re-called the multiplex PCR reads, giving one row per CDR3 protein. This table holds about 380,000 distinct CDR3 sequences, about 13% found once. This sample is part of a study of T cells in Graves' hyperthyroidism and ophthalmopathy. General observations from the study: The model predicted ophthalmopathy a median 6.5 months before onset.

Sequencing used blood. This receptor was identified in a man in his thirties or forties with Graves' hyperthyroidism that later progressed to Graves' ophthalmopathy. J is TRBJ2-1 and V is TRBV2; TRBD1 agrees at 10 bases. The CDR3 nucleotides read TGTGCCATGACAGGGGGCTATGCCTACAATGAGCAGTTCTTC. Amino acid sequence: CAMTGGYAYNEQFF.